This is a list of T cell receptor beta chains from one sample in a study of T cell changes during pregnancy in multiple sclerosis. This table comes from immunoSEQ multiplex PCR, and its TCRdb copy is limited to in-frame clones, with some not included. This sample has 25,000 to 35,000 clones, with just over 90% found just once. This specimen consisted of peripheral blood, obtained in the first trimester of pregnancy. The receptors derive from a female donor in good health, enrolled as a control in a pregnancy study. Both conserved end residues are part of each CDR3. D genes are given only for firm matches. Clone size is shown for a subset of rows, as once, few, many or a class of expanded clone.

CDR3 DNA: TGTGCCACTACTAAGACTAGCGGGGGCTACAATGAGCAGTTCTTC
CDR3 protein: CATTKTSGGYNEQFF
D gene: TRBD2
J gene: TRBJ2-1
V gene: TRBV19
clone size: NA

CDR3 DNA: TGTGCCAGCAGCCCGGGCGGGGACTATACCACAGATACGCAGTATTTT
CDR3 protein: CASSPGGDYTTDTQYF
D gene: TRBD2
J gene: TRBJ2-3
V gene: TRBV13
clone size: NA

CDR3 DNA: TGTGCCAGCAGCCCAGATAACGAAAAACTGTTTTTT
CDR3 protein: CASSPDNEKLFF
D gene: NA
J gene: TRBJ1-4
V gene: TRBV7-8
clone size: few

CDR3 DNA: TGTGCCAGCAGCTTAATCGACAGCCTCTATGGCTACACCTTC
CDR3 protein: CASSLIDSLYGYTF
D gene: NA
J gene: TRBJ1-2
V gene: TRBV5-6
clone size: NA

CDR3 DNA: TGTGCCTGGAGTGTGTGGCAGGTCCCTTCTCTTAAGGGAAACACCATATATTTT
CDR3 protein: CAWSVWQVPSLKGNTIYF
D gene: NA
J gene: TRBJ1-3
V gene: TRBV30
clone size: NA

CDR3 DNA: TGTGCCAGCAGCTACGCTAGCGGGGGCCGCCGAAGCTCCTACAATGAGCAGTTCTTC
CDR3 protein: CASSYASGGRRSSYNEQFF
D gene: TRBD2
J gene: TRBJ2-1
V gene: TRBV7-2
clone size: NA

CDR3 DNA: TGTGCCAGTACCGGAGGGACCGCTAGCTCCTACGAGCAGTACTTC
CDR3 protein: CASTGGTASSYEQYF
D gene: NA
J gene: TRBJ2-7
V gene: TRBV19
clone size: NA

CDR3 DNA: TGTGCCAGCAGCTTCCCCGGGAACACTGAAGCTTTCTTT
CDR3 protein: CASSFPGNTEAFF
D gene: NA
J gene: TRBJ1-1
V gene: TRBV7-8
clone size: NA

CDR3 DNA: TGTGCCAGCAGCTTAGGACAGGGATCCACTGAAGCTTTCTTT
CDR3 protein: CASSLGQGSTEAFF
D gene: TRBD1
J gene: TRBJ1-1
V gene: TRBV11-3
clone size: NA

CDR3 DNA: TGTGCCAGCTCACCTGGACAGGGCAGCTACGAGCAGTACTTC
CDR3 protein: CASSPGQGSYEQYF
D gene: TRBD1
J gene: TRBJ2-7
V gene: TRBV6-5
clone size: once

CDR3 DNA: TGTGCCAGCAGCCAAGGGACAGGGGGGGAGACCCAGTACTTC
CDR3 protein: CASSQGTGGETQYF
D gene: TRBD1
J gene: TRBJ2-5
V gene: TRBV4-2
clone size: NA

CDR3 DNA: TGTGCCAGCTCTCTTTCGGGCGGAGGCCACAATGAGCAGTTCTTC
CDR3 protein: CASSLSGGGHNEQFF
D gene: NA
J gene: TRBJ2-1
V gene: TRBV6-1
clone size: NA

CDR3 DNA: TGCGCCAGCAGCCGAATCCGGGACACTGAAGCTTTCTTT
CDR3 protein: CASSRIRDTEAFF
D gene: NA
J gene: TRBJ1-1
V gene: TRBV4-1
clone size: few